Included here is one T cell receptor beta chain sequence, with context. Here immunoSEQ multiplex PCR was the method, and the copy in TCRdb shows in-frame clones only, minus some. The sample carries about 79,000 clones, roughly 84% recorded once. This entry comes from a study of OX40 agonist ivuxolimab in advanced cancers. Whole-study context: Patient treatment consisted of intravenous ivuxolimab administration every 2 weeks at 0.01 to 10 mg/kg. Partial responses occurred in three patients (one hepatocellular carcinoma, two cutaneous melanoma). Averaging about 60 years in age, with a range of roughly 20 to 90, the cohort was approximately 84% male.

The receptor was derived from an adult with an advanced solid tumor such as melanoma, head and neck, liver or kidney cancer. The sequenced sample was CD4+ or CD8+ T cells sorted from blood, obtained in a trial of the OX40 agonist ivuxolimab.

CDR3 in amino acids: CASSQVTERRGDTQYF. Here the CDR3 DNA reads TGTGCCAGCAGCCAAGTGACAGAGCGGCGGGGGGACACCCAGTACTTC. The genes are TRBV14 and TRBJ2-5, with 8 bases fitting TRBD2. Unmatched junction bases numbered 12, after V lost 1 base and J lost 8 bases. The germline CDR1 and CDR2 sequences are SGHDN and FVKESK. The CDR3 loop spans 16 amino acids.